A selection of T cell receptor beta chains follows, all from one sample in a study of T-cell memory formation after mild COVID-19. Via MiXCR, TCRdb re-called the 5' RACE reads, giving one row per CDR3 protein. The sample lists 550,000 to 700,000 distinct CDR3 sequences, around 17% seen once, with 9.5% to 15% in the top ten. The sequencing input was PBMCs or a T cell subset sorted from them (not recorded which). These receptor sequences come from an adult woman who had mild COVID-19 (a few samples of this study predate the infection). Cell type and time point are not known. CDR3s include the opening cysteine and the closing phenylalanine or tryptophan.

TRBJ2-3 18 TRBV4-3 CASSQGHETSRFTDTQYF
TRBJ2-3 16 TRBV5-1 CASSLELAGGIDTQYF
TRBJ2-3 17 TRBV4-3 CASSQVGRERVTDTQYF
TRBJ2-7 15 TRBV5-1 CASSFVGASSYEQYF
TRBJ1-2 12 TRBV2 CAGTGLNYGYTF
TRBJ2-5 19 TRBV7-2 CASSLIAQGLAGRQETQYF
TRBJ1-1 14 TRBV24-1 CATSPNGRNTEAFF
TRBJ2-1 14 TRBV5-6 CASSLSDGYNEQFF
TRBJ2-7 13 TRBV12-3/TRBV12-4 CASSWGGTGEQYF
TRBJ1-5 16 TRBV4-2 CASSQDQGESNQPQHF
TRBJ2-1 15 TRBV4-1 CASSNRGLSHNEQFF
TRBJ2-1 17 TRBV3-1 CASSFYRSGSRNNEQFF
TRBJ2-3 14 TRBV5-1 CASRSGTLTDTQYF
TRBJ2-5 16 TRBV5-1 CASSPEPGQGGETQYF
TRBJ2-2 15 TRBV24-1 CATSDGGGHTGELFF
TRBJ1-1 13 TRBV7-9 CASGGQKNTEAFF
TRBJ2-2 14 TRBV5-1 CASSEQGATGELFF
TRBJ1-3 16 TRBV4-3 CASSQVLGNLGNTIYF
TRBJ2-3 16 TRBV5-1 CASSLGMSGATDTQYF
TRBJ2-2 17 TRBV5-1 CASSPRTSGSNTGELFF
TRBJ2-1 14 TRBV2 CASSEPTRRGEQFF
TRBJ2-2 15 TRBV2 CASSVTTPNTGELFF
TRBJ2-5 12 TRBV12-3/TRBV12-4 CASGRAKETQYF
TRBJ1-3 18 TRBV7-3 CASSFQGPQAHSGNTIYF
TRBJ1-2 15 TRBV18 CASSPLGQGADGYTF
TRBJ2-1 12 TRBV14 CASSQAGFGQFF
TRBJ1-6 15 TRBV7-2 CASSTRDRANSPLHF
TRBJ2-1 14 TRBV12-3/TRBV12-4 CASRGGGTYNEQFF
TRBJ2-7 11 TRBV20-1 CSASRTGGQYF
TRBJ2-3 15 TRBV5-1 CASSLEETSIGTQYF
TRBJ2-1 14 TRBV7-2 CASSLVRAGDEQFF
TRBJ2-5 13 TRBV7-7 CASRDYGGETQYF